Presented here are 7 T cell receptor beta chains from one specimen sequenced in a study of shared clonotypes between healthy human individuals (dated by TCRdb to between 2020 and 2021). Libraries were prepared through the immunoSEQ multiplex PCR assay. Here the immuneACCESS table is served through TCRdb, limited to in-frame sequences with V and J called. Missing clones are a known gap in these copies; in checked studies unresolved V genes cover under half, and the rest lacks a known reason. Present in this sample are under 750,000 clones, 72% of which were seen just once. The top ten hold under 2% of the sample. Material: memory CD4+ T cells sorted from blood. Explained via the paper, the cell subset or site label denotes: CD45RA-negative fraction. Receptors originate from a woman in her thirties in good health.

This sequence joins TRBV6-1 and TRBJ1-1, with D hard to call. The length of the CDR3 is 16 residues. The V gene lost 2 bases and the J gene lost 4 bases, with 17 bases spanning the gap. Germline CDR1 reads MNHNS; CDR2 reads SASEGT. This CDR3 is CASSEFKGASATEAFF. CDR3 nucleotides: TGTGCCAGCAGTGAATTCAAGGGTGCTTCCGCCACTGAAGCTTTCTTT.

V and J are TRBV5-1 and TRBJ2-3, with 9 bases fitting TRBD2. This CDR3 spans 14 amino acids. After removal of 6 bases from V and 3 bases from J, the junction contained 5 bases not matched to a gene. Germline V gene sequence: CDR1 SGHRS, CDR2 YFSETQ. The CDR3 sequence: CASNAGGRTDTQYF. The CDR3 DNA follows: TGCGCCAGCAATGCGGGAGGGCGGACAGATACGCAGTATTTT.

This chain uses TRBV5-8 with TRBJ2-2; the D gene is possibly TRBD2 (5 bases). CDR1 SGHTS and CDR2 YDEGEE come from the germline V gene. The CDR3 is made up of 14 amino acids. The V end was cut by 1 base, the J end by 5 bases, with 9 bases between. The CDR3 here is CASSLLGGTGELFF. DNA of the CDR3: TGTGCCAGCAGCTTGCTAGGCGGGACCGGGGAGCTGTTTTTT.

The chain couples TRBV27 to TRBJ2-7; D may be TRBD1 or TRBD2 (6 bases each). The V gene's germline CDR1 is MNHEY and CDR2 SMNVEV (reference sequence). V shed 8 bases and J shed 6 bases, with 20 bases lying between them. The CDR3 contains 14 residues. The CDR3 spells CASGRGGQLSEQYF. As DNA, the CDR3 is TGTGCCAGCGGCCGAGGGGGGCAATTGTCCGAGCAGTACTTC.

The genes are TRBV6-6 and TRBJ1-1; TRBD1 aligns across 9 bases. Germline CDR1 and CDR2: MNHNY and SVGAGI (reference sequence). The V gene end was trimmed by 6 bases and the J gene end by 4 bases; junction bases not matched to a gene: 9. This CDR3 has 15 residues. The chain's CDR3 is CASSLKRDRATEAFF. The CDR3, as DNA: TGTGCCAGCAGCCTGAAAAGGGACAGGGCCACTGAAGCTTTCTTT.

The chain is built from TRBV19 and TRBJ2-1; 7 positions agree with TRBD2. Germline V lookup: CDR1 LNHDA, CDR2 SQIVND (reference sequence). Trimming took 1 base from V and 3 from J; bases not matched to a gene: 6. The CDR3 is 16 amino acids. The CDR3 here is CASSIVAGEGYNEQFF. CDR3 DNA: TGTGCCAGTAGTATAGTTGCGGGAGAGGGCTACAATGAGCAGTTCTTC.

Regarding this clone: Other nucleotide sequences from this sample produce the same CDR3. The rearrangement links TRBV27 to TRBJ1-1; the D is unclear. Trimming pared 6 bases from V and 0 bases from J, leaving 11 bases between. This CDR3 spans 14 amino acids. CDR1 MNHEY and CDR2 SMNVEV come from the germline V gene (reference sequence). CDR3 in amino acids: CASSSPGLNTEAFF. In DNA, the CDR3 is TGTGCCAGCAGCTCCCCAGGTCTGAACACTGAAGCTTTCTTT.